This T cell receptor (beta chain) was sequenced for a study of cytomegalovirus exposure and HLA in healthy donors. Both 60 Vbeta primers and 13 Jbeta primers went into the PCR. TCRdb keeps only in-frame clones here, not all; method: immunoSEQ multiplex PCR. The sample carries about 85,000 clones, approximately 80% recorded once. V was shortened by 0 bases and J by 3 bases, with 16 bases between the two germline ends. The CDR3 covers 17 residues. Germline V gives CDR1 SGHRS, CDR2 YFSETQ. Sequencing used PBMCs. The origin of this receptor is a woman in her forties or fifties in good health and CMV-seropositive. The rearrangement links TRBV5-1 to TRBJ2-1; tentative D call: TRBD2 (6 bases). CDR3 amino acids: CASSLAGVRDLYNEQFF. CDR3 DNA sequence: TGCGCCAGCAGCTTGGCCGGGGTGCGGGACCTCTACAATGAGCAGTTCTTC.